These 15 T cell receptor beta chains originate from one sample sequenced in a study of blood T cells in healthy people across ages. A sample-barcoded 5' primer and a J-beta primer mix were used in a second PCR of about 7 to 12 cycles. TCRdb re-analysed the 5' RACE reads in MiXCR, keeping a single row per CDR3 protein. This table has roughly 2 million distinct CDR3 sequences, less than 50% appearing once. The sequenced sample consisted of blood. These receptors were taken from a woman aged 35 to 49 in good health.

This clonotype turned up a few times. This chain uses TRBV3-1 with TRBJ2-5, with TRBD2 matching over 9 bases. The CDR3 runs to 18 residues. J gave up 1 base and V 2 bases, and 11 bases lay outside the gene matches. Per germline, CDR1 LGHDT and CDR2 YNNKEL (reference sequence). This CDR3 reads CASSQYNRGGATQETQYF. The DNA for the CDR3 is TGTGCCAGCAGCCAATATAACCGCGGGGGGGCCACCCAAGAGACCCAGTACTTC.

This clonotype was detected a few times. V usage is TRBV20-1 and J usage is TRBJ2-7, with unresolved D. The end of the DNA aligns better with TRBJ2-5, so the J call may be wrong. CDR1 is DFQATT and CDR2 is SNEGSKA in the germline V gene (reference sequence). The CDR3 totals 13 residues. The DNA for the CDR3 is TGCAGTGCTAGGCCGGACGGTCGTGAGACCCAGTACTTC. Its protein is CSARPDGRETQYF.

This chain connects TRBV5-1 to TRBJ2-1; D remains unclear. The CDR3 sequence is 14 residues long. With 0 bases removed from V and 9 bases from J, the gap between germline ends came to 13 bases. The germline CDR1 and CDR2 sequences are SGHRS and YFSETQ. The CDR3 coding sequence is TGCGCCAGCAGCTTGGATGGGTTTTGGGGTGAGCAGTTCTTC. It translates to CASSLDGFWGEQFF.

CDR3 residues: CASSPPTGVGNEQYF. CDR3 DNA: TGTGCCAGCTCACCACCGACCGGGGTTGGGAACGAGCAGTACTTC. The V and J genes are TRBV18 and TRBJ2-7; weak D call: TRBD2 (5 bases). V was clipped by 0 bases and J by 5 bases, with 14 bases between them. The CDR3 is 15 amino acids. Germline V CDR1 and CDR2: KGHSH, LQKENI.

This clonotype was detected a few times. The chain uses TRBV14 and TRBJ2-1; a possible D gene is TRBD2 (5 bases). The germline V gene encodes CDR1 SGHDN and CDR2 FVKESK. With 0 bases removed from V and 8 bases from J, the gap between germline ends came to 11 bases. This CDR3 has 14 residues. DNA of the CDR3: TGTGCCAGCAGCCAAGACGGGGTAGTCGATGAGCAGTTCTTC. Translating it yields CASSQDGVVDEQFF.

The table lists this clonotype with a few counts. DNA of the CDR3: TGTGCCAGCAGCCCGAGAGGTTCAGGGACCTACGAGCAGTACTTC. Translated, it gives CASSPRGSGTYEQYF. The chain combines TRBV9 with TRBJ2-7, with D perhaps TRBD1 (5 bases). The CDR3 has 15 residues. Trimming took 4 bases from V and 2 from J, leaving 16 bases between them. Looked up from germline, CDR1 is SGDLS and CDR2 is YYNGEE.

This clonotype has only a few counts. V usage is TRBV5-6 and J usage is TRBJ2-1; 7 positions agree with TRBD1. The germline CDR1 and CDR2 sequences are SGHDT and YYEEEE. Trimming removed 0 bases from V and 9 bases from J; junction bases left unmatched: 12. CDR3 size: 16 residues. CDR3 region: CASSLGVWDRSSEQFF. The CDR3 region has the DNA TGTGCCAGCAGCTTGGGTGTATGGGACAGATCCAGTGAGCAGTTCTTC.

This clonotype has only a few counts. The chain couples TRBV7-2 to TRBJ2-5; 9 bases map to TRBD1. Germline loops: CDR1 SGHTA, CDR2 FQGNSA. The V gene end was trimmed by 3 bases and the J gene end by 1 base; junction bases not matched to a gene: 9. The CDR3 covers 17 residues. The CDR3 DNA reads TGTGCCAGCAGCTTGGAACAGGGGGCGCCACCCCAAGAGACCCAGTACTTC. Translated: CASSLEQGAPPQETQYF.

This clonotype was counted once. This chain connects TRBV7-9 to TRBJ2-6; D ambiguous. This CDR3 has 19 amino acids. Germline V gene sequence: CDR1 SEHNR, CDR2 FQNEAQ (reference sequence). Trimming removed 0 bases at V and 0 bases at J, with 15 bases between. The CDR3 is CASSLAKQSLSSGANVLTF. The CDR3 DNA sequence: TGTGCCAGCAGCTTAGCGAAACAGAGCCTTAGCTCTGGGGCCAACGTCCTGACTTTC.

This sequence joins TRBV7-9 and TRBJ1-6; D remains unclear. Trimming took off 4 bases at V and 10 bases at J, with 20 bases between the two ends. The germline CDR1 and CDR2 sequences are SEHNR and FQNEAQ (reference sequence). The CDR3 is made up of 16 amino acids. CDR3 nucleotide sequence: TGTGCCAGCAGCTCGTCCTTGGCCATCTCGGGATCACCCCTCCACTTT. Translation: CASSSSLAISGSPLHF.

V is TRBV6-5 and J is TRBJ2-5; D is unresolved. Trimming removed 7 bases from V and 5 bases from J, with 11 bases in between. The germline V gene encodes CDR1 MNHEY and CDR2 SVGAGI. The CDR3 contains 12 residues. The CDR3 DNA sequence: TGTGCCAGCAAGCGATTGGGTGAGACCCAGTACTTC. Translation gives CASKRLGETQYF.

In its sample, this clonotype was seen a few times. This chain joins TRBV7-8 and TRBJ1-2; possible D gene TRBD1, 6 bases. Trimming took off 7 bases at V and 5 bases at J, with 26 bases between the two ends. This CDR3 has 17 amino acids. Germline CDR1 reads SGHVS; CDR2 reads FQNEAQ. DNA for the CDR3: TGTGCCAGCACCCTATTCTCCGACAGGCATCAGGCATATGGCTACACCTTC. Protein product: CASTLFSDRHQAYGYTF.

The chain carries TRBV4-1 and TRBJ1-5; 7 positions match TRBD1. The V and J ends lost 2 bases and 9 bases, in that order; junction bases with no gene match: 13. Germline-derived CDR1 and CDR2 are MGHRA and YSYEKL. CDR3 size: 16 residues. As DNA, the CDR3 is TGCGCCAGCAGCCAAACCGGGACAGCGTCGGGGACGCCCCAGCATTTT. Amino acid sequence: CASSQTGTASGTPQHF.

With respect to this clonotype: One end of the junction does not line up with germline, which may come from a read error. The chain uses TRBV9 and TRBJ2-7, with D maybe TRBD1 (6 bases). Germline V gene sequence: CDR1 SGDLS, CDR2 YYNGEE. The CDR3 is made up of 15 amino acids. The CDR3 loop is CASSVGAGDLYGQYF. CDR3 bases: TGTGCCAGCAGCGTAGGGGCAGGGGATCTTTACGGGCAGTACTTC.

The rearrangement joins TRBV5-1 to TRBJ2-1, with 15 bases aligning to TRBD2. The germline gives CDR1 SGHRS, CDR2 YFSETQ. The V and J ends lost 5 bases and 2 bases, in that order; junction bases with no gene match: 5. The CDR3 is 17 amino acids. The CDR3 DNA follows: TGCGCCAGCAGGCCGGGGACTAGCGGGGGGACCTACAATGAGCAGTTCTTC. Translating it yields CASRPGTSGGTYNEQFF.